The 31 T cell receptor beta chains reported below all come from one sample, sequenced in a study of T cells in Graves' hyperthyroidism and ophthalmopathy. Template material for amplifying TCR beta CDR3 regions consisted of RNA transcripts. The HTBI primer set was used in a first-round RT-PCR of the TCR CDR3. TCRdb re-derived calls from the multiplex PCR reads in MiXCR, one entry per CDR3 protein. The table records hundreds of thousands of distinct CDR3 sequences, about 15% of them present only once. Sequencing was carried out using blood. The origin of the receptors is a woman younger than 45 with Graves' hyperthyroidism.

This clonotype was observed at least ten times. This chain links TRBV20-1 with TRBJ2-1, with unresolved D. This CDR3 spans 16 amino acids. V was trimmed by 0 bases and J by 3 bases, leaving 15 bases between them. CDR1 is DFQATT, CDR2 SNEGSKA, per germline (reference sequence). In nucleotides, the CDR3 is TGCAGTGCTAGAGACGACGCTCGTGGGGTCTACAATGAGCAGTTCTTC. Amino acids: CSARDDARGVYNEQFF.

This clonotype came up many times. This chain joins TRBV29-1 and TRBJ2-3; TRBD1 matches 8 bases. The CDR3 spans 13 residues. Trimming removed 4 bases from V and 7 bases from J; junction bases left unmatched: 7. From germline, CDR1 is SQVTM and CDR2 ANQGSEA. CDR3 sequence (DNA): TGCAGCGTTGGAGACAGGGGTGGGAATACGCAGTATTTT. Protein: CSVGDRGGNTQYF.

The chain recombines TRBV7-2 with TRBJ2-1; possibly TRBD1 or TRBD2 for D (5 bases each). V dropped 8 bases and J dropped 2 bases, with 16 bases sitting between them. This CDR3 contains 15 residues. CDR1 SGHTA and CDR2 FQGNSA come from the germline V gene. The CDR3 reads CASQVGGIAYNEQFF. For the CDR3, the DNA is TGTGCCAGCCAAGTTGGGGGTATCGCCTACAATGAGCAGTTCTTC.

The chain joins TRBV12-3 or TRBV12-4 to TRBJ2-1; 9 bases are shared with TRBD2. This CDR3 is 15 amino acids long. The ends lost 1 base at V and 8 bases at J; junction bases unmatched: 6. The CDR3 loop reads CASSLGRGGVDEQFF. For the CDR3, the DNA is TGTGCCAGCAGTTTAGGGCGGGGGGGCGTAGATGAGCAGTTCTTC.

The gene calls are TRBV9 and TRBJ2-3; TRBD2 matches 13 bases. Germline V gene lookup returns CDR1 SGDLS and CDR2 YYNGEE. This CDR3 is built from 17 residues. Losses at the gene ends were 3 bases for V and 3 bases for J; bases not matched to a gene: 7. CDR3 region: CASSAPLAGGLTDTQYF. CDR3 nucleotides: TGTGCCAGCAGCGCACCACTAGCGGGAGGGTTGACAGATACGCAGTATTTT. Full variable domain (missing parts from reference TRBV9 and TRBJ2-3): DSGVTQTPKHLITATGQRVTLRCSPRSGDLSVYWYQQSLDQGLQFLIQYYNGEERAKGNILERFSAQQFPDLHSELNLSSLELGDSALYFCASSAPLAGGLTDTQYFGPGTRLTVL.

V usage is TRBV6-5 and J usage is TRBJ1-2; 7 bases map to TRBD1. The CDR3 is made up of 15 amino acids. The germline CDR1 and CDR2 sequences are MNHEY and SVGAGI. After removal of 0 bases from V and 3 bases from J, the junction contained 4 bases not matched to a gene. CDR3 in amino acids: CASSYSDRSDYGYTF. The CDR3 DNA sequence: TGTGCCAGCAGTTACTCGGACAGGTCGGACTATGGCTACACCTTC.

This clonotype was observed many times. The chain couples TRBV29-1 to TRBJ2-7; 9 bases are a match to TRBD1. Per the germline V gene, CDR1 is SQVTM and CDR2 is ANQGSEA. The V gene end was trimmed by 8 bases and the J gene end by 3 bases; junction bases not matched to a gene: 8. The CDR3 is made up of 13 amino acids. The CDR3 nucleotides are TGCAGCTATAACCGGGGACAGGGCTACGAGCAGTACTTC. It codes for CSYNRGQGYEQYF.

This clonotype was detected ten times or more. The CDR3, as DNA: TGTGCCAGCAGTTCGTCCCGGGACAGAGGCGGCAATCAGCCCCAGCATTTT. It is translated as CASSSSRDRGGNQPQHF. The chain joins TRBV12-3 or TRBV12-4 to TRBJ1-5; 7 nucleotides align to TRBD1. Trimming removed 4 bases from V and 2 bases from J; junction bases left unmatched: 11. CDR3 length: 17 amino acids.

This clonotype has ten or more counts. The chain uses TRBV27 and TRBJ2-1, with unresolved D. The CDR3 runs 13 residues. The germline V and J ends were trimmed by 7 bases and 2 bases, with 9 bases remaining between them. Germline CDR1 is MNHEY and CDR2 is SMNVEV (reference sequence). The CDR3 nucleotides are TGTGCCAGCAAGGAAGACGCCTACAATGAGCAGTTCTTC. Its translation: CASKEDAYNEQFF.

The chain joins TRBV27 to TRBJ2-1; no definite D call. Germline loops: CDR1 MNHEY, CDR2 SMNVEV (reference sequence). CDR3 length: 15 residues. V was trimmed by 3 bases and J by 6 bases, leaving 15 bases between them. This CDR3 reads CASSLATPPLNEQFF. The CDR3 bases are TGTGCCAGCAGTTTGGCGACTCCCCCCCTCAATGAGCAGTTCTTC.

The chain joins TRBV4-1 to TRBJ2-1; unclear D gene. There are 16 residues in the CDR3. The V end lost 1 base, the J end lost 1 base, and 11 bases lay between the germline ends. Looked up from germline, CDR1 is MGHRA and CDR2 is YSYEKL. As DNA, the CDR3 is TGCGCCAGCAGCCAAGCCAGGAGTAGGTCCTACAATGAGCAGTTCTTC. Translated, it gives CASSQARSRSYNEQFF.

The chain links TRBV19 to TRBJ1-1, with D possibly matching TRBD1 (6 bases). V was clipped by 6 bases and J by 5 bases, with 13 bases between them. The CDR3 runs 13 residues. The germline gives CDR1 LNHDA, CDR2 SQIVND (reference sequence). The CDR3 loop is CASRTNRVTEAFF. The DNA of the CDR3 is TGTGCCAGTAGGACCAACAGGGTAACTGAAGCTTTCTTT.

Many counts were recorded for this clonotype. The genes are TRBV29-1 and TRBJ1-3, with unresolved D. Germline CDR1 and CDR2: SQVTM and ANQGSEA. The V and J ends lost 6 bases and 4 bases respectively, with 16 bases between them. The CDR3 is made up of 14 amino acids. In DNA, the CDR3 is TGCAGCGTCTCCGGGCCCCAAGACGGAAACACCATATATTTT. Residues: CSVSGPQDGNTIYF.

The chain couples TRBV7-2 to TRBJ2-2; no definite D call. The CDR3 extends over 16 amino acids. CDR1 SGHTA and CDR2 FQGNSA come from the germline V gene. The V gene lost 2 bases and the J gene lost 4 bases, with 14 bases spanning the gap. For the CDR3, the DNA is TGTGCCAGCAGCTTATCGCCAGGTCCGACCACCGGGGAGCTGTTTTTT. It is translated as CASSLSPGPTTGELFF.

This clonotype was seen at least ten times. The chain carries TRBV12-3 or TRBV12-4 and TRBJ1-4, with D possibly being TRBD1 (5 bases). V gave up 3 bases and J gave up 7 bases, with 12 bases separating them. This CDR3 region has 14 residues. The CDR3 protein is CASSFRGDSEKLFF. DNA of the CDR3: TGTGCCAGCAGTTTTCGGGGGGATTCTGAAAAACTGTTTTTT.

This clonotype was observed at least ten times. The rearrangement links TRBV7-9 to TRBJ1-5; a possible D gene is TRBD1 (5 bases). This CDR3 is 15 amino acids long. The ends were cut back, 5 bases at V and 2 bases at J, with 13 bases in the middle. Looked up from germline, CDR1 is SEHNR and CDR2 is FQNEAQ (reference sequence). The CDR3 sequence: CASSLSTGGNQPQHF. In DNA form, the CDR3 reads TGTGCCAGCAGCCTCTCAACGGGGGGCAATCAGCCCCAGCATTTT.

The chain combines TRBV20-1 with TRBJ2-7; the match to TRBD1 covers 10 bases. There are 13 residues in the CDR3. V lost 6 bases and J lost 4; bases outside the gene matches: 6. Germline V gives CDR1 DFQATT, CDR2 SNEGSKA (reference sequence). In nucleotides, the CDR3 is TGCAGTGCAGTGGGACAGGGGCTATACGAGCAGTACTTC. Protein sequence: CSAVGQGLYEQYF.

This clonotype was found a few times. The CDR3 DNA follows: TGCAGTGCTAGGGAGACCGAGCCTCAGCCCCAGCATTTT. Amino acids: CSARETEPQPQHF. The gene calls are TRBV20-1 and TRBJ1-5; D unclear. Germline V gives CDR1 DFQATT, CDR2 SNEGSKA (reference sequence). The CDR3 covers 13 residues. The V end lost 3 bases, the J end lost 6 bases, and 12 bases lay between the germline ends.

In this sample, this clonotype turned up many times. This sequence joins TRBV28 and TRBJ2-1; 8 bases align to TRBD2. CDR1 and CDR2 from the germline V gene are MDHEN and SYDVKM. The CDR3 length is 17 residues. With V trimmed by 5 bases and J by 8 bases, 17 bases remained unmatched. CDR3 DNA sequence: TGTGCCAGCAGTGAACATCCCGGGACTAGACCCGTCTATGAGCAGTTCTTC. Protein sequence: CASSEHPGTRPVYEQFF.

This clonotype occurred many times. The chain has TRBV2 and TRBJ2-7, with 8 bases lining up with TRBD1. J lost 2 bases, V lost 4 bases, and 7 bases had no gene match. The V gene's germline CDR1 is SNHLY and CDR2 FYNNEI. CDR3 length: 15 amino acids. DNA for the CDR3: TGTGCCAGCAGTGGGACAGGGAAGGCCACCTACGAGCAGTACTTC. It encodes CASSGTGKATYEQYF.

CDR3 residues: CASSHRSQNTEAFF. The CDR3 DNA reads as TGTGCCAGCAGCCACCGATCACAGAACACTGAAGCTTTCTTT. V and J are TRBV6-1 and TRBJ1-1; no definite D call. V lost 6 bases, J lost 1 base, and 12 bases lay in between. Germline V lookup: CDR1 MNHNS, CDR2 SASEGT. The CDR3 contains 14 residues.

This clonotype has ten or more counts. The chain uses TRBV12-3 or TRBV12-4 and TRBJ1-4, with a tentative D call TRBD1 (5 bases). V lost 2 bases, J lost 5 bases, and 9 bases lay in between. This CDR3 spans 14 amino acids. The CDR3 DNA follows: TGTGCCAGCAGTTTAACAGGACCGAATGAAAAACTGTTTTTT. Translated: CASSLTGPNEKLFF.

The chain carries TRBV5-6 and TRBJ2-5, with a tentative D call TRBD1 (6 bases). Trimming left V 4 bases short and J 4 bases short, with 11 bases between. The length of the CDR3 is 13 residues. Germline V lookup: CDR1 SGHDT, CDR2 YYEEEE. The CDR3 region has the DNA TGTGCCAGCAGCGCCACAGGGACAGAGACCCAGTACTTC. The encoded protein is CASSATGTETQYF.

The sample holds a few counts of this clonotype. The genes are TRBV20-1 and TRBJ2-1; maybe TRBD2 (7 bases). Germline V CDR1 and CDR2: DFQATT, SNEGSKA (reference sequence). The CDR3 runs to 17 residues. Trimming removed 0 bases from V and 1 base from J, with 16 bases in between. The CDR3 is CSARDPGGSGSYNEQFF. The CDR3 DNA reads TGCAGTGCTAGAGATCCGGGGGGCAGTGGGTCCTACAATGAGCAGTTCTTC.

J is TRBJ1-3 and V is TRBV7-9; TRBD1 agrees at 8 bases. Trimming cost V 3 bases and J 1 base; bases outside gene matches: 8. Germline V gene sequence: CDR1 SEHNR, CDR2 FQNEAQ (reference sequence). CDR3 length equals 17 residues. The CDR3 sequence: CASSFVQGAASGNTIYF. Written as DNA, the CDR3 is TGTGCCAGCAGCTTCGTGCAGGGGGCGGCATCTGGAAACACCATATATTTT.

V is TRBV25-1 and J is TRBJ2-5; 7 nucleotides agree with TRBD1. The CDR3 is 15 amino acids. Trimming took 3 bases from V and 0 from J; bases not matched to a gene: 4. Germline values: CDR1 MGHDK, CDR2 SYGVNS. This chain's CDR3 is CASSDTTGYQETQYF. CDR3 DNA: TGTGCCAGCAGTGACACGACAGGGTACCAAGAGACCCAGTACTTC.

The chain carries TRBV9 and TRBJ2-1; tentative D call: TRBD2 (7 bases). The ends were cut back, 7 bases at V and 2 bases at J, with 13 bases in the middle. This CDR3 is 14 amino acids long. The germline V gene has CDR1 SGDLS and CDR2 YYNGEE. Written as DNA, the CDR3 is TGTGCCAGCGGTAGGGGGGGACCCTACAATGAGCAGTTCTTC. Protein product: CASGRGGPYNEQFF. Drawing the rest from reference TRBV9 and TRBJ2-1, the complete variable domain is DSGVTQTPKHLITATGQRVTLRCSPRSGDLSVYWYQQSLDQGLQFLIQYYNGEERAKGNILERFSAQQFPDLHSELNLSSLELGDSALYFCASGRGGPYNEQFFGPGTRLTVL.

This clonotype came up a few times. The V gene is TRBV3-1, the J gene TRBJ1-1, with D possibly matching TRBD1 (6 bases). Trimming left V 1 base short and J 1 base short, with 16 bases between. The CDR3 is 17 amino acids. Germline CDR1 is LGHDT and CDR2 is YNNKEL (reference sequence). The CDR3 bases are TGTGCCAGCAGCCAAGTTGGGTGGGGGCAGAAGAACACTGAAGCTTTCTTT. As protein: CASSQVGWGQKNTEAFF.

This clonotype has ten or more counts. The rearrangement joins TRBV28 to TRBJ1-5; D possibly corresponds to TRBD1 (5 bases). Germline CDR1 reads MDHEN; CDR2 reads SYDVKM. CDR3 length equals 15 residues. V lost 6 bases to trimming and J lost 3 bases, with 15 bases between them. DNA of the CDR3: TGTGCCAGCAGCCCTCGGCCAGGGCCCAATCAGCCCCAGCATTTT. Protein sequence: CASSPRPGPNQPQHF.

Written as DNA, the CDR3 is TGTGCCAGCAGCTTGGGTCCGGATTGTTGCGGGGAGCTGTTTTTT. The encoded protein is CASSLGPDCCGELFF. V usage is TRBV5-4 and J usage is TRBJ2-2; D gene ambiguous. Germline CDR1 and CDR2: SGHNT and YYREEE (reference sequence). Between the trimmed V and J ends, which lost 0 bases and 7 bases, there was a span of 13 bases. The CDR3 sequence is 15 residues long. Variable domain in full (rest from reference TRBV5-4 and TRBJ2-2): ETGVTQSPTHLIKTRGQQVTLRCSSQSGHNTVSWYQQALGQGPQFIFQYYREEENGRGNFPPRFSGLQFPNYSSELNVNALELDDSALYLCASSLGPDCCGELFFGEGSRLTVL.

This clonotype occurred many times. The V and J genes are TRBV6-2 or TRBV6-3 and TRBJ2-7, with TRBD2 matching 12 bases. V trimming: 2 bases; J trimming: 2 bases; junction bases outside the gene matches: 1. The CDR3 runs to 15 residues. Germline loops: CDR1 MNHEY, CDR2 SVGEGT. CDR3 sequence (DNA): TGTGCCAGCAGTTACGGACTAGCGGGGACCTACGAGCAGTACTTC. Translation: CASSYGLAGTYEQYF.